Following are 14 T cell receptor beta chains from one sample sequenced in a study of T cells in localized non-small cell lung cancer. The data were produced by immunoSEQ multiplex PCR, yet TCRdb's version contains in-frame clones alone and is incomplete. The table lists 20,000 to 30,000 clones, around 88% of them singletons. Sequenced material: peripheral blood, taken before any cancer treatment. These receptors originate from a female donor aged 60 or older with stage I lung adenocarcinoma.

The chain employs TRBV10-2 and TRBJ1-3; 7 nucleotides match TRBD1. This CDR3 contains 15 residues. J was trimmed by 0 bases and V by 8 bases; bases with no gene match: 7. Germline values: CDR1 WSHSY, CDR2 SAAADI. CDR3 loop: CASGDSGLSGNTIYF. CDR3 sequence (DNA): TGCGCCAGCGGGGACAGCGGCCTCTCTGGAAACACCATATATTTT.

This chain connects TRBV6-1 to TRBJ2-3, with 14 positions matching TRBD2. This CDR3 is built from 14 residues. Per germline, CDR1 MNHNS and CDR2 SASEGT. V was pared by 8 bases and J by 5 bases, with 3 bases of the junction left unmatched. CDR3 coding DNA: TGTGCCAGCCGACTAGCGGGGGGGCAAGATACGCAGTATTTT. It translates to CASRLAGGQDTQYF.

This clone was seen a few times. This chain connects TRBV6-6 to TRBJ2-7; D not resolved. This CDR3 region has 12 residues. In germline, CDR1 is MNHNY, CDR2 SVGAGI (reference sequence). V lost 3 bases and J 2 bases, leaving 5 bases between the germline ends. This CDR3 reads CASSYIAYEQYF. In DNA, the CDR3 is TGTGCCAGCAGTTATATAGCCTACGAGCAGTACTTC.

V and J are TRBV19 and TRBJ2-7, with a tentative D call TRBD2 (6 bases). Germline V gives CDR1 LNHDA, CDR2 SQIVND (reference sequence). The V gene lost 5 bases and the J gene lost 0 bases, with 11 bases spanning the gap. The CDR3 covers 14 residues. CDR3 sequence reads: CASSPRRVSYEQYF. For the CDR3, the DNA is TGTGCCAGTAGTCCTAGGAGGGTCTCCTACGAGCAGTACTTC.

As DNA, the CDR3 is TGTGCCAGTAGTACCGTATTCAACACCGGGGAGCTGTTTTTT. This encodes CASSTVFNTGELFF. The V gene is TRBV19, the J gene TRBJ2-2; D gene unclear. V shed 4 bases and J shed 2 bases, with 8 bases lying between them. This CDR3 contains 14 residues. Germline values: CDR1 LNHDA, CDR2 SQIVND (reference sequence).

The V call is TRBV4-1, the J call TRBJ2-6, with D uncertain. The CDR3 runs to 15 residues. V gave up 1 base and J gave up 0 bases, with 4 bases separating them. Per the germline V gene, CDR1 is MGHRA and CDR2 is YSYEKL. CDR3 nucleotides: TGCGCCAGCAGCCAAGTAAACTCTGGGGCCAACGTCCTGACTTTC. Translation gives CASSQVNSGANVLTF.

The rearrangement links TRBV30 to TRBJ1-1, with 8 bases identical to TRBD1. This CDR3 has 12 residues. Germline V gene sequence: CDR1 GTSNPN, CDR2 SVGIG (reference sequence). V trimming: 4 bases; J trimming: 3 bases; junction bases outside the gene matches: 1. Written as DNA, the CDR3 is TGTGCCTGGATGGACAGGGACACTGAAGCTTTCTTT. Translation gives CAWMDRDTEAFF.

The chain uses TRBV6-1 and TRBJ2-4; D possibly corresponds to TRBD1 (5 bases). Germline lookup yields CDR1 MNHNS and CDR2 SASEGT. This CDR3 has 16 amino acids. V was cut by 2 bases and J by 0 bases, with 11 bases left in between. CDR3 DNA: TGTGCCAGCAGTGAAAGGCAGGGCCTAGCCAAAAACATTCAGTACTTC. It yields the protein CASSERQGLAKNIQYF.

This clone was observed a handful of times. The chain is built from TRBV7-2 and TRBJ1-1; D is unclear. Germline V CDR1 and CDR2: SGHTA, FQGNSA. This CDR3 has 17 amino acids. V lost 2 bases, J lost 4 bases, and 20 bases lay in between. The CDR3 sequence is CASSLNWATEGGTEAFF. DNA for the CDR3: TGTGCCAGCAGCTTAAATTGGGCAACAGAGGGAGGCACTGAAGCTTTCTTT.

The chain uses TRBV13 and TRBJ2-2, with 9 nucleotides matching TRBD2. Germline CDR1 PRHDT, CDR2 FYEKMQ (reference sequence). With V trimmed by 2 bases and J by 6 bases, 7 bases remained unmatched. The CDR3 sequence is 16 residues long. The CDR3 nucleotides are TGTGCCAGCAGCTTAAGGCGGGGGGGCCCGGCCGGGGAGCTGTTTTTT. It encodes CASSLRRGGPAGELFF.

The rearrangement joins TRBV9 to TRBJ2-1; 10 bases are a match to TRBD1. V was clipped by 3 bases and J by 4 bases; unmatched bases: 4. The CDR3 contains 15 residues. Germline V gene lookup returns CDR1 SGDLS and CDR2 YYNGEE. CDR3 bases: TGTGCCAGCAGCGCGAGGGGACAGGGGTACAATGAGCAGTTCTTC. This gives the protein CASSARGQGYNEQFF. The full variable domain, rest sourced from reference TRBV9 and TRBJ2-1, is DSGVTQTPKHLITATGQRVTLRCSPRSGDLSVYWYQQSLDQGLQFLIQYYNGEERAKGNILERFSAQQFPDLHSELNLSSLELGDSALYFCASSARGQGYNEQFFGPGTRLTVL.

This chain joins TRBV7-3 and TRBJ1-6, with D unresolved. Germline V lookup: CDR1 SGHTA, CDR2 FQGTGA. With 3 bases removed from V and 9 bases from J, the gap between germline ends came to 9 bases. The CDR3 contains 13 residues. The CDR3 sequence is CASSFQEGSPLHF. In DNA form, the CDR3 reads TGTGCCAGCAGCTTCCAGGAGGGTTCACCCCTCCACTTT.

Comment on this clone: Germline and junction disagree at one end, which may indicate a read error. The CDR3: CAGSGKAGTAISYGYTF. DNA for the CDR3: TGTGCCGGCAGTGGGAAGGCCGGGACAGCCATTTCCTATGGCTACACCTTC. The genes are TRBV6-1 and TRBJ1-2; 7 nucleotides match TRBD1. This CDR3 contains 17 residues. The germline CDR1 and CDR2 sequences are MNHNS and SASEGT.

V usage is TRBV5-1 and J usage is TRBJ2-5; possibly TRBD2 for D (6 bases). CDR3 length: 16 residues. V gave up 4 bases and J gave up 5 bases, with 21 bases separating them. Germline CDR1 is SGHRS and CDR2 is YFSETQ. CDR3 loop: CASSGSVGTGGETQYF. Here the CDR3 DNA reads TGCGCCAGCAGCGGGTCGGTCGGGACTGGGGGGGAGACCCAGTACTTC.